The T cell receptor (beta chain) under discussion was sequenced for a study of TIL therapy for anti-PD-1-resistant metastatic lung cancer. Trimming removed 4 bases at V and 7 bases at J, with 10 bases between. CDR3 length equals 13 residues. CDR1 MNHEY and CDR2 SVGAGI come from the germline V gene. The libraries were made with immunoSEQ v3. Repertoires were generated with immunoSEQ multiplex PCR, while TCRdb's copy carries only in-frame clones and drops some. The profile covers 95,000 or so clones, with about two thirds appearing a single time and over 9.5% taken by the ten largest. As for time point: pre-treatment sample, taken before nivolumab and TIL therapy. The tumor samples were excised metastases, mostly pleural nodules or supraclavicular lymph nodes. Tumors were harvested before any PD-1/PD-L1 blockade. This clone was observed a handful of times. Antigen: not known. The study, taken as a whole, reports: TIL cultures after expansion showed higher clonality and lower diversity than baseline tumor (median about 6% vs 30%).

The genes are TRBV6-5 and TRBJ2-2; no reliable D call. This clonotype was sampled from a person aged 25 to 79 with non-small cell lung cancer. The sequencing here drew on tumor tissue, taken at baseline. The CDR3 region has the DNA TGTGCCAGCAGTTCCTGGTTAGGCGGGGAGCTGTTTTTT. It specifies CASSSWLGGELFF.